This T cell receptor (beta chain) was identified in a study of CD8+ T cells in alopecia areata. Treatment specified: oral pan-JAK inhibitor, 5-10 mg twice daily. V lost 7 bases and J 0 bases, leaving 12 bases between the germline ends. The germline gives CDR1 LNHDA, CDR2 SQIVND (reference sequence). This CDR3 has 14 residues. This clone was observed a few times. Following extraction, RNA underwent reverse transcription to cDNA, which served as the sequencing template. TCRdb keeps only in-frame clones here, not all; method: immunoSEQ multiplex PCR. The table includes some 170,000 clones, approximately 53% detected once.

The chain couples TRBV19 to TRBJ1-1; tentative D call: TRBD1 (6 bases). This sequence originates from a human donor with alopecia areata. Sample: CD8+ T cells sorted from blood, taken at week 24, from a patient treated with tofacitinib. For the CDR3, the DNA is TGTGCCAGTATCGCTGCAGGGGTGAACACTGAAGCTTTCTTT. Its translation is CASIAAGVNTEAFF.